Included here is one T cell receptor beta chain sequence, with context. Its antigen is not known. The length of the CDR3 is 15 residues. Germline CDR1 reads MNHEY; CDR2 reads SMNVEV (reference sequence). J gave up 2 bases and V 3 bases, and 4 bases lay outside the gene matches. The source of the sample is a study of shared clonotypes between healthy human individuals. The repertoire was sequenced with immunoSEQ multiplex PCR; TCRdb's copy has only in-frame clones and lacks some. The sample includes about 2.4 million clones, around 94% of them seen just once. Study observations and caveats: In having few donors, the study represented limited genetic and exposure-history diversity.

The specimen was naive CD4+ T cells sorted from blood. The subset is: CD45RA+ positively selected. The receptor was derived from a man between 18 and 29 years old in good health. The chain links TRBV27 to TRBJ2-7, with 10 bases matching TRBD1. Here the CDR3 reads CASSLQGQGPYEQYF. The CDR3 DNA follows: TGTGCCAGCAGTTTGCAGGGACAGGGGCCCTACGAGCAGTACTTC.